This T cell receptor (beta chain) emerged from a study of response to subunit inactivated influenza vaccine. This clonotype was counted only a few times. What it recognizes is unknown. Notes on the study in general: Few new T cells, the authors suggested, are recruited by each seasonal influenza vaccination.

TCRdb independently ran MiXCR on the RT-PCR reads; one entry per CDR3 protein. This sample has about 530,000 distinct CDR3 sequences, with approximately 12% found just once. After removal of 5 bases from V and 7 bases from J, the junction contained 7 bases not matched to a gene. The CDR3 is 13 amino acids. CDR1 is SGHRS, CDR2 YFSETQ, per germline. The chain recombines TRBV5-1 with TRBJ2-7; 9 nucleotides match TRBD1. The sequence was obtained from a man between 45 and 60 years old who received an inactivated influenza vaccine. Sequencing was performed on PBMCs from blood, taken roughly 46 days after vaccination. The CDR3 reads CASRFRQGGEQYF. CDR3 sequence (DNA): TGCGCCAGCAGATTTAGACAGGGGGGAGAGCAGTACTTC.